A single sample is the source of the 26 T cell receptor beta chains below, sequenced in a study of regulatory T cells in long-lasting Graves disease. TCR beta libraries were built with iRepertoire HTBI primers and Arm-PCR of CDR3 regions. From the multiplex PCR reads, TCRdb called clonotypes with MiXCR, one entry per CDR3 protein. This repertoire shows roughly 610,000 distinct CDR3 sequences, around 17% found once; its top ten account for 15% to 20%. Described time point: newly diagnosed GD, antithyroid drugs for less than 3 months. Following extraction of RNA from PBMCs, that RNA was used to make the TCR library. These data also featured in a second study, about T cells in Graves' hyperthyroidism and ophthalmopathy.

The sequencing here drew on peripheral blood mononuclear cells (PBMCs), taken at new diagnosis, from a patient treated with antithyroid drugs. These receptors were obtained from a woman in her twenties or thirties with Graves disease.

This chain uses TRBV7-9 with TRBJ2-1; TRBD2 matches at 10 bases. J was trimmed by 4 bases and V by 3 bases; bases with no gene match: 6. The CDR3 covers 16 residues. The germline V gene has CDR1 SEHNR and CDR2 FQNEAQ (reference sequence). The CDR3 DNA reads as TGTGCCAGCAGCTTCGGCGAACTAGCGGGATACAATGAGCAGTTCTTC. Its translation: CASSFGELAGYNEQFF.

This clonotype was detected many times. The chain uses TRBV6-2 or TRBV6-3 and TRBJ2-1; perhaps TRBD1 as D (6 bases). The V and J ends lost 6 bases and 5 bases respectively, with 8 bases between them. There are 12 residues in the CDR3. The germline gives CDR1 MNHEY, CDR2 SVGEGT. For the CDR3, the DNA is TGTGCCAGCAGAACAGGGCACAATGAGCAGTTCTTC. Encoded protein: CASRTGHNEQFF.

This clonotype was recorded many times. The chain uses TRBV7-9 and TRBJ1-3; D not certain. Trimming took 5 bases from V and 1 from J, leaving 12 bases between them. This CDR3 contains 15 residues. In germline, CDR1 is SEHNR, CDR2 FQNEAQ (reference sequence). The CDR3 DNA reads as TGTGCCAGCAGCGGGCAACAGATATCTGGAAACACCATATATTTT. This sequence encodes CASSGQQISGNTIYF.

The V gene is TRBV4-1, the J gene TRBJ2-1; the D is unclear. V lost 0 bases and J lost 10, with 4 bases in between. Per germline, CDR1 MGHRA and CDR2 YSYEKL. The CDR3 loop spans 11 amino acids. The CDR3 DNA is TGCGCCAGCAGCCAAGATGGCGAGCAGTTCTTC. This codes for CASSQDGEQFF.

This chain connects TRBV27 to TRBJ2-1, with D hard to call. The CDR3 extends over 15 amino acids. V was pared by 5 bases and J by 7 bases, with 18 bases between. The germline gives CDR1 MNHEY, CDR2 SMNVEV (reference sequence). As DNA, the CDR3 is TGTGCCAGCAGTACAAGACGGTGGCTGGGAAATGAGCAGTTCTTC. Amino acid sequence: CASSTRRWLGNEQFF.

This clonotype was detected a few times. The V gene is TRBV6-1, the J gene TRBJ2-1; 11 bases align to TRBD1. This CDR3 contains 16 residues. V dropped 8 bases and J dropped 7; count of bases not matched to a gene: 13. Germline V lookup: CDR1 MNHNS, CDR2 SASEGT. CDR3: CASRLRGTGGPNEQFF. The CDR3 DNA sequence: TGTGCCAGCCGGTTACGGGGGACAGGGGGGCCTAATGAGCAGTTCTTC.

This chain connects TRBV18 to TRBJ2-3; 14 positions agree with TRBD2. V shed 0 bases, J shed 4 bases, and the junction held 6 bases outside the gene matches. Germline V gene data show CDR1 as KGHSH and CDR2 as LQKENI. This CDR3 region has 18 residues. The CDR3: CASSPPRLAGGPSDTQYF. The CDR3 DNA reads as TGTGCCAGCTCACCACCTCGACTAGCGGGAGGGCCTTCAGATACGCAGTATTTT.

A word on this clonotype: This may be a read error: a much more frequent sequence differs by one nucleotide. No conserved phenylalanine or tryptophan is present at the end of the CDR3, so a read error is the likely explanation. The chain couples TRBV12-3 or TRBV12-4 to TRBJ1-6; 10 bases are a match to TRBD1. The CDR3 has 18 amino acids. The V segment lost 3 bases and the J segment 0 bases; nucleotides outside the gene matches: 5. As DNA, the CDR3 is TGTGCCAGCAGTTTTAAGGGACAGGGGAGCTCCTATAATTCACCCCTCCACTCT. Its protein is CASSFKGQGSSYNSPLHS.

This chain links TRBV6-1 with TRBJ2-5, with TRBD1 matching over 9 bases. The J call may be in error: the DNA end matches TRBJ2-3 better. The CDR3 consists of 15 residues. Germline assignment: CDR1 MNHNS and CDR2 SASEGT. The CDR3 spells CASGTGHETRKAQYF. Written as DNA, the CDR3 is TGTGCCAGCGGGACAGGGCACGAGACGCGGAAAGCGCAGTATTTT.

The gene calls are TRBV29-1 and TRBJ1-4, with D possibly matching TRBD1 (6 bases). CDR1 and CDR2 from the germline V gene are SQVTM and ANQGSEA. V was shortened by 4 bases and J by 7 bases, with 13 bases between the two germline ends. CDR3 size: 13 residues. CDR3 loop: CSVGLGGPEKLFF. Here the CDR3 DNA reads TGCAGCGTTGGCTTGGGGGGCCCTGAAAAACTGTTTTTT.

This clonotype showed up many times. The V gene is TRBV6-1, the J gene TRBJ1-2; 7 bases fit TRBD1. Germline V gene data show CDR1 as MNHNS and CDR2 as SASEGT. The CDR3 is 15 residues long. Trimming took 3 bases from V and 8 from J; bases not matched to a gene: 12. Written as DNA, the CDR3 is TGTGCCAGCAGTGAGAACTTGGGACAGCTTGGGGGCTACACCTTC. It encodes CASSENLGQLGGYTF.

This sequence joins TRBV24-1 and TRBJ2-3, with TRBD2 matching over 9 bases. Per the germline V gene, CDR1 is KGHDR and CDR2 is SFDVKD. The junction had 7 bases not matched to a gene; V was cut back by 4 bases and J by 6 bases. There are 15 residues in the CDR3. The CDR3 protein is CATSDTGTSRDTQYF. The CDR3 DNA reads as TGTGCCACCAGTGACACCGGGACTAGCCGGGATACGCAGTATTTT.

This clonotype occurred a few times. The genes are TRBV27 and TRBJ1-4; a weak D match, TRBD1 (5 bases). The V gene's germline CDR1 is MNHEY and CDR2 SMNVEV (reference sequence). This CDR3 spans 14 amino acids. V was cut by 3 bases and J by 4 bases, with 9 bases left in between. The CDR3 protein is CASSFVGVNEKLFF. The CDR3 DNA follows: TGTGCCAGCAGTTTCGTGGGGGTTAATGAAAAACTGTTTTTT.

The gene calls are TRBV5-1 and TRBJ2-7; D may be TRBD1 (6 bases). Germline CDR1 and CDR2: SGHRS and YFSETQ. The CDR3 totals 14 residues. V was pared by 4 bases and J by 3 bases, with 14 bases between. The CDR3 nucleotides are TGCGCCAGCAGCCTGGGGGCTAACCTCTACGAGCAGTACTTC. This sequence encodes CASSLGANLYEQYF.

This clonotype has only one observation. The chain has TRBV20-1 and TRBJ2-5; 7 bases are shared with TRBD1. The V gene end was trimmed by 0 bases and the J gene end by 6 bases; junction bases not matched to a gene: 7. The germline V gene encodes CDR1 DFQATT and CDR2 SNEGSKA (reference sequence). The CDR3 sequence is 14 residues long. The CDR3 DNA reads as TGCAGTGCTAGAGAAATAGGGGGCTGGAAGACCCAGTACTTC. It is translated as CSAREIGGWKTQYF.

This clonotype has at least ten counts. The chain combines TRBV28 with TRBJ2-7; 9 bases are a match to TRBD1. This CDR3 spans 15 amino acids. Germline V gives CDR1 MDHEN, CDR2 SYDVKM. Trimming cost V 7 bases and J 3 bases; bases outside gene matches: 10. The CDR3 is CASTQVGQGLYEQYF. CDR3 nucleotide sequence: TGTGCCAGCACCCAAGTGGGACAGGGACTCTACGAGCAGTACTTC.

The rearrangement links TRBV30 to TRBJ2-3; no clear D. The CDR3 has 11 residues. Germline V gene data show CDR1 as GTSNPN and CDR2 as SVGIG (reference sequence). V shed 5 bases and J shed 6 bases, with 9 bases lying between them. Here the CDR3 DNA reads TGTGCCTGGGCGATCGGGGATACGCAGTATTTT. It yields the protein CAWAIGDTQYF.

In the case of this clonotype: A much larger clone lies one base from this, so it may be a read error. The chain joins TRBV5-1 to TRBJ2-1; 9 bases fit TRBD1. V shed 9 bases, J shed 2 bases, and the junction held 9 bases outside the gene matches. The length of the CDR3 is 15 residues. The germline V gene has CDR1 SGHRS and CDR2 YFSETQ. CDR3 bases: TGCGCCACCTTCTCGGGGACAGGGCCCTACAATGAGCAGTTCTTC. It is translated as CATFSGTGPYNEQFF.

The chain couples TRBV6-4 to TRBJ1-1, with unresolved D. The germline CDR1 and CDR2 sequences are MRHNA and SNTAGT. V was shortened by 11 bases and J by 1 base, with 17 bases between the two germline ends. The CDR3 extends over 14 amino acids. The CDR3 loop reads CAPYPPPRNTEAFF. In DNA, the CDR3 is TGTGCCCCCTACCCCCCCCCCAGGAACACTGAAGCTTTCTTT.

This clonotype was found many times. The rearrangement uses TRBV11-2 and TRBJ2-5, with D maybe TRBD2 (5 bases). The CDR3 consists of 14 residues. In germline, CDR1 is SGHAT, CDR2 FQNNGV. Between the trimmed V and J ends, which lost 6 bases and 4 bases, there was a span of 15 bases. The CDR3 loop is CASRHPRAGETQYF. DNA of the CDR3: TGTGCCAGCAGACATCCCCGGGCGGGAGAGACCCAGTACTTC.

This clonotype has more than one count but fewer than ten. The gene calls are TRBV18 and TRBJ1-1; D is uncertain. V lost 0 bases to trimming and J lost 7 bases, with 9 bases between them. The CDR3 length is 13 residues. From germline, CDR1 is KGHSH and CDR2 LQKENI. The CDR3, as DNA: TGTGCCAGCTCACCACCGACTACCCTTGAAGCTTTCTTT. The encoded protein is CASSPPTTLEAFF.

This clonotype was found many times. This rearrangement joins TRBV6-1 to TRBJ1-1; TRBD1 aligns across 9 bases. This CDR3 has 15 amino acids. Losses at the gene ends were 5 bases for V and 2 bases for J; bases not matched to a gene: 6. From germline, CDR1 is MNHNS and CDR2 SASEGT. CDR3 in DNA: TGTGCCAGCAGTCAACCGGGACAGGGTAACACTGAAGCTTTCTTT. Encoded protein: CASSQPGQGNTEAFF.

J is TRBJ1-4 and V is TRBV6-1; D uncertain. V lost 4 bases to trimming and J lost 8 bases, with 11 bases between them. The length of the CDR3 is 13 residues. Germline V gene lookup returns CDR1 MNHNS and CDR2 SASEGT. CDR3 protein: CASSGSGIEKLFF. The CDR3 DNA reads as TGTGCCAGCAGTGGTTCGGGAATCGAAAAACTGTTTTTT.

V gene TRBV10-1 combines with J gene TRBJ1-5; TRBD1 matches at 8 bases. Looked up from germline, CDR1 is WNHNN and CDR2 is SYGVQD (reference sequence). J was trimmed by 4 bases and V by 4 bases; bases with no gene match: 6. This CDR3 comprises 15 residues. The DNA for the CDR3 is TGCGCCAGCAGTGTTGCAGGGGGCCGTAATCAGCCCCAGCATTTT. It codes for CASSVAGGRNQPQHF.

This clonotype was counted only a few times. The chain recombines TRBV30 with TRBJ1-6; 7 bases agree with TRBD1. This CDR3 comprises 15 residues. The V gene end was trimmed by 5 bases and the J gene end by 3 bases; junction bases not matched to a gene: 7. The germline CDR1 and CDR2 sequences are GTSNPN and SVGIG (reference sequence). Here the CDR3 reads CAWDTGAGYNSPLHF. The CDR3 DNA reads as TGTGCCTGGGACACAGGGGCCGGCTATAATTCACCCCTCCACTTT.

This clonotype was counted at least ten times. The chain couples TRBV7-8 to TRBJ2-7, with 7 bases that match TRBD2. J was trimmed by 0 bases and V by 5 bases; bases with no gene match: 7. Per the germline V gene, CDR1 is SGHVS and CDR2 is FQNEAQ. The CDR3 totals 15 residues. CDR3 residues: CASSPEGGSSYEQYF. The CDR3 DNA is TGTGCCAGCAGCCCCGAGGGAGGGTCCTCCTACGAGCAGTACTTC.